Following are 11 T cell receptor beta chains from one sample sequenced in a study of T cells in Graves' hyperthyroidism and ophthalmopathy. What was amplified from RNA transcripts were TCR beta CDR3 regions. HTBI primers were employed in a first-round RT-PCR of the TCR CDR3. TCRdb processed the multiplex PCR reads anew with MiXCR; each CDR3 protein has one entry. This sample yields 500,000 to 750,000 distinct CDR3 sequences, of which around 45% are seen a single time; about 8.3% belongs to the top ten. Sequencing was done on a sample of peripheral blood or thyroid tissue (not recorded which). The receptors were gathered from a woman between 18 and 30 years old with Graves' hyperthyroidism.

V gene TRBV2 combines with J gene TRBJ1-6; tentative D call: TRBD1 (6 bases). Germline V CDR1 and CDR2: SNHLY, FYNNEI. With 7 bases removed from V and 13 bases from J, the gap between germline ends came to 8 bases. This CDR3 region has 10 residues. DNA of the CDR3: TGTGCCAGCAAGGGGGTTCCCCTCCACTTT. Translating it yields CASKGVPLHF.

The rearrangement links TRBV19 to TRBJ1-5; 11 positions match TRBD1. This CDR3 contains 14 residues. CDR1 and CDR2 (germline): LNHDA, SQIVND (reference sequence). The J segment lost 6 bases and the V segment lost 4 bases, leaving 2 bases of the junction unmatched. The CDR3 loop reads CASSKGQGAQPQHF. The CDR3 bases are TGTGCCAGTAGTAAAGGACAGGGGGCTCAGCCCCAGCATTTT.

The count of this clonotype is one. The J gene is TRBJ1-1, the V gene TRBV7-9, with D maybe TRBD1 (5 bases). This CDR3 has 15 amino acids. Trimming shortened V by 6 bases and J by 2 bases, and 16 bases separated the two germline ends. The germline V gene has CDR1 SEHNR and CDR2 FQNEAQ (reference sequence). In DNA form, the CDR3 reads TGTGCCAGCAGAACCGGGACGCACGTCAACACTGAAGCTTTCTTT. This sequence encodes CASRTGTHVNTEAFF.

This chain uses TRBV13 with TRBJ2-7, with D maybe TRBD1 (5 bases). The germline gives CDR1 PRHDT, CDR2 FYEKMQ (reference sequence). The CDR3 is 14 residues long. Trimming shortened V by 1 base and J by 7 bases, and 14 bases separated the two germline ends. In nucleotides, the CDR3 is TGTGCCAGCAGCTTAGTAGGGTCTAGGGGTGAGCAGTACTTC. Translating it yields CASSLVGSRGEQYF.

Notes on this clonotype: An end of the junction differs from the germline gene, which may be a read error. The V gene is TRBV14, the J gene TRBJ1-6, with a possible D match to TRBD1 (6 bases). The CDR3 spans 12 residues. Looked up from germline, CDR1 is SGHDN and CDR2 is FVKESK. The CDR3 region has the DNA TGTGCCAGCAGCCAAGATGTGAACCGGGACACCTTT. Protein: CASSQDVNRDTF.

Only a few counts were recorded for this clonotype. The chain has TRBV18 and TRBJ1-2; D ambiguous. The CDR3 has 14 amino acids. Trimming took off 3 bases at V and 2 bases at J, with 10 bases between the two ends. Germline V lookup: CDR1 KGHSH, CDR2 LQKENI. The CDR3 DNA follows: TGTGCCAGCTCACCTCAGGCCATAAACTATGGCTACACCTTC. It specifies CASSPQAINYGYTF.

This clonotype was seen at least ten times. The rearrangement joins TRBV11-3 to TRBJ1-1, with a tentative D call TRBD1 (5 bases). The CDR3 has 13 residues. V shed 10 bases and J shed 2 bases, with 14 bases lying between them. Germline CDR1 reads SGHNT; CDR2 reads YENEEA. The CDR3 is CATTSGVNTEAFF. As DNA, the CDR3 is TGTGCCACAACCTCGGGGGTCAACACTGAAGCTTTCTTT.

This clonotype was found a few times. CDR3 coding DNA: TGTGCCAGTAGTATTAAGGGGGCGAACACTGAAGCTTTCTTT. Translation: CASSIKGANTEAFF. V is TRBV19 and J is TRBJ1-1; the match to TRBD1 covers 7 bases. Per germline, CDR1 LNHDA and CDR2 SQIVND (reference sequence). V trimming: 3 bases; J trimming: 1 base; junction bases outside the gene matches: 2. The CDR3 spans 14 residues. The whole variable domain, remainder taken from reference TRBV19 and TRBJ1-1, is DGGITQSPKYLFRKEGQNVTLSCEQNLNHDAMYWYRQDPGQGLRLIYYSQIVNDFQKGDIAEGYSVSREKKESFPLTVTSAQKNPTAFYLCASSIKGANTEAFFGQGTRLTVV.

This clonotype was detected ten times or more. The chain has TRBV6-6 and TRBJ2-2; TRBD2 matches 8 bases. Germline-derived CDR1 and CDR2 are MNHNY and SVGAGI (reference sequence). With 10 bases clipped from V and 0 bases from J, the junction kept 4 bases outside the gene matches. The length of the CDR3 is 14 residues. CDR3 nucleotide sequence: TGTGCCACCACGGGGGGGGCGAACACCGGGGAGCTGTTTTTT. Translating gives CATTGGANTGELFF.

To note about this clonotype: A much larger clone sits a single nucleotide away, making a read error possible. The genes are TRBV7-9 and TRBJ2-5; a possible D gene is TRBD1 (6 bases). Germline V gene lookup returns CDR1 SEHNR and CDR2 FQNEAQ (reference sequence). V lost 3 bases, J lost 4 bases, and 15 bases lay in between. The CDR3 has 15 residues. Written as DNA, the CDR3 is TGTGCCAGCAGCTTCCGGGGAGAAGGGGGAGAGACCCAGTACTTC. Translated: CASSFRGEGGETQYF. The full variable domain, its missing parts supplied by reference TRBV7-9 and TRBJ2-5, is DTGVSQNPRHKITKRGQNVTFRCDPISEHNRLYWYRQTLGQGPEFLTYFQNEAQLEKSRLLSDRFSAERPKGSFSTLEIQRTEQGDSAMYLCASSFRGEGGETQYFGPGTRLLVL.

The CDR3 protein is CASRGPTGYDQPQHF. The DNA for the CDR3 is TGTGCCAGCAGAGGACCGACAGGGTACGACCAGCCCCAGCATTTT. The rearrangement links TRBV6-6 to TRBJ1-5; 7 nucleotides match TRBD1. Germline V lookup: CDR1 MNHNY, CDR2 SVGAGI (reference sequence). CDR3 length: 15 amino acids. J lost 7 bases, V lost 6 bases, and 12 bases had no gene match.